This T cell receptor beta chain was captured by sequencing in a study of glioma-infiltrating T cells. Study observations and caveats: Patients with low tissue-blood divergence carried a signature set of shared blood CDR3 motifs.

Of note for this clonotype: The antigen remains unidentified. The junction differs from germline at one of its ends, possibly a read error.

The iRepertoire nested amplicon-rescue multiplex PCR amplified TCR alpha and beta CDR3s from RNA. TCRdb called the multiplex PCR reads again in MiXCR, with one record for every CDR3 protein. The table lists fewer than 500,000 distinct CDR3 sequences, approximately 42% of them singletons. Germline V lookup: CDR1 DFQATT, CDR2 SNEGSKA (reference sequence). CDR3 length: 15 residues. This clonotype was sampled from a human donor with low-grade glioma or glioblastoma, undergoing nonglioma brain surgery, or in good health (not recorded which). Sequences were obtained from glioma tissue, nonneoplastic brain tissue, or PBMCs (not recorded which). This chain uses TRBV20-1 with TRBJ1-4, with TRBD1 identical over 8 bases. CDR3: CSARDYQGAGEKLFF. CDR3 bases: TGCAGTGCTAGAGACTATCAGGGGGCGGGTGAAAAACTGTTTTTC.